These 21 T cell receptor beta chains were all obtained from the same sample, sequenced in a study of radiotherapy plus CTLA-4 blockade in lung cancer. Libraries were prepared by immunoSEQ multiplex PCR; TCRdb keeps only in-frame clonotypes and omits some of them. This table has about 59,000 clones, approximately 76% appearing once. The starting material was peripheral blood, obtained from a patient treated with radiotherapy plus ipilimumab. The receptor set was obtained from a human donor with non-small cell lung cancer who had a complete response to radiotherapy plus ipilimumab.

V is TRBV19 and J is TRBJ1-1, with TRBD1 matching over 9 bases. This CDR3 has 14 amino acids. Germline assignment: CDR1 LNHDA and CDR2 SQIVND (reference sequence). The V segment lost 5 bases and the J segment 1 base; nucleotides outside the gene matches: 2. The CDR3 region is CASSPDRGNTEAFF. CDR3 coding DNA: TGTGCCAGTAGTCCGGACAGGGGGAACACTGAAGCTTTCTTT.

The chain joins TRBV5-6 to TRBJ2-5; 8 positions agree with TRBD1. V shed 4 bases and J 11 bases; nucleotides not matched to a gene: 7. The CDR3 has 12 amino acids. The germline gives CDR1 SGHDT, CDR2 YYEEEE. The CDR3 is CASSPGQGAQYF. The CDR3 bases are TGTGCCAGCAGCCCAGGACAGGGCGCGCAGTACTTC.

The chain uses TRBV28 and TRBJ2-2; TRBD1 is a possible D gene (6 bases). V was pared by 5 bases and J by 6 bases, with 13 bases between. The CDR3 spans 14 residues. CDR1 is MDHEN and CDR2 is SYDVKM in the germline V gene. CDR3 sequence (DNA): TGTGCCAGCAGTCCCCAAACAGGGCCCGGGGAGCTGTTTTTT. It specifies CASSPQTGPGELFF.

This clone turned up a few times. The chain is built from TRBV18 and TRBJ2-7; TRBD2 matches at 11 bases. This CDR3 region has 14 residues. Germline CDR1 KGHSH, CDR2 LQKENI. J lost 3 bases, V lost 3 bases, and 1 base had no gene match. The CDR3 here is CASSPGTSGYEQYF. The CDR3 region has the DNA TGTGCCAGCTCACCTGGGACTAGCGGCTACGAGCAGTACTTC.

CDR3: CASSYSGTGAQPQHF. DNA for the CDR3: TGTGCCAGCAGTTACTCCGGGACAGGGGCTCAGCCCCAGCATTTT. The genes are TRBV6-6 and TRBJ1-5, with TRBD1 identical over 10 bases. This CDR3 has 15 residues. J lost 6 bases, V lost 0 bases, and 2 bases had no gene match. Germline CDR1 reads MNHNY; CDR2 reads SVGAGI (reference sequence).

The CDR3 nucleotides read TGCGCCAGCAGCTTGGTGGCGGGCCGACTAGTAAGTGAGCAGTTCTTC. This encodes CASSLVAGRLVSEQFF. The chain is built from TRBV5-1 and TRBJ2-1; D may be TRBD2 (6 bases). Germline V CDR1 and CDR2: SGHRS, YFSETQ. The CDR3 covers 16 residues. V lost 0 bases to trimming and J lost 9 bases, with 19 bases between them.

CDR3 sequence (DNA): TGTGCCAGCAGCTTGGGGCCGGCCGGGGAGCTGTTTTTT. This sequence encodes CASSLGPAGELFF. This chain joins TRBV9 and TRBJ2-2; weak D call: TRBD1 (5 bases). The germline CDR1 and CDR2 sequences are SGDLS and YYNGEE. The CDR3 totals 13 residues. The ends were cut back, 4 bases at V and 6 bases at J, with 10 bases in the middle. Using reference TRBV9 and TRBJ2-2 for the parts outside the CDR3, the full variable domain is DSGVTQTPKHLITATGQRVTLRCSPRSGDLSVYWYQQSLDQGLQFLIQYYNGEERAKGNILERFSAQQFPDLHSELNLSSLELGDSALYFCASSLGPAGELFFGEGSRLTVL.

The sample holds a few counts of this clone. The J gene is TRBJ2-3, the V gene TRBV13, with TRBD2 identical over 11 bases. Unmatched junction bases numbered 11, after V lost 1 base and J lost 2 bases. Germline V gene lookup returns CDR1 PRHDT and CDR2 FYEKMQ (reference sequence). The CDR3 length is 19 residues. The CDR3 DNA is TGTGCCAGCAGCTTAGCGTCGCTAGCGGGAGGCGAGGACACAGATACGCAGTATTTT. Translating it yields CASSLASLAGGEDTDTQYF.

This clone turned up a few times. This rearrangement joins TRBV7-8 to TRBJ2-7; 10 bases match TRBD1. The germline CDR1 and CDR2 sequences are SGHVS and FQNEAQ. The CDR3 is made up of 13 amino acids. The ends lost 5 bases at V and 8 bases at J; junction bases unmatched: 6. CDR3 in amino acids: CASSPGQGGKQYF. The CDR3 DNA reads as TGTGCCAGCAGCCCAGGACAGGGGGGTAAGCAGTACTTC.

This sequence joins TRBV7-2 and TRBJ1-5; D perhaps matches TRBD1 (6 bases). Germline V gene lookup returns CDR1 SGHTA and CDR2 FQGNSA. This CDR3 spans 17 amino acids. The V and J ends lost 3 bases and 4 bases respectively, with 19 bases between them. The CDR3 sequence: CASSFTQETRGNQPQHF. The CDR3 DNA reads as TGTGCCAGCAGCTTCACCCAAGAGACCAGGGGTAATCAGCCCCAGCATTTT.

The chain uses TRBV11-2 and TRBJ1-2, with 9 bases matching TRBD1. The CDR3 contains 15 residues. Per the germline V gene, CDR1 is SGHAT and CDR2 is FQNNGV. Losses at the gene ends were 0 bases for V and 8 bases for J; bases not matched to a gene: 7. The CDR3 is CASSLERDRAGGYTF. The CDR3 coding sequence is TGTGCCAGCAGCTTAGAAAGGGACAGGGCGGGCGGCTACACCTTC.

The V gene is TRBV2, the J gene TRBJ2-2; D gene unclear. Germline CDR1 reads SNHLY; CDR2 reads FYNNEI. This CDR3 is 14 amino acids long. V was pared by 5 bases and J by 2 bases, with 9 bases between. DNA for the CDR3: TGTGCCAGCAGTTTAAGCGTTAACACCGGGGAGCTGTTTTTT. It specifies CASSLSVNTGELFF.

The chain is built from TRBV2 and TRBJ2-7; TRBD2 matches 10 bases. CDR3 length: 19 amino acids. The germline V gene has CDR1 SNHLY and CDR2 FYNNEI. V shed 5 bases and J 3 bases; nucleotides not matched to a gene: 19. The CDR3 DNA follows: TGTGCCAGCAGTCTTTCCCGACTAGCGGGTACCCGGGTGGTCTACGAGCAGTACTTC. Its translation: CASSLSRLAGTRVVYEQYF.

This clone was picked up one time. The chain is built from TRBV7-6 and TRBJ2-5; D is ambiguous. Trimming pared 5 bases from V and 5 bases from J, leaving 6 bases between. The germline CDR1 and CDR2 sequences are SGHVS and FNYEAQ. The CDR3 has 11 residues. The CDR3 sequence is CASSTRETQYF. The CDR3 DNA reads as TGTGCCAGCAGCACTCGGGAGACCCAGTACTTC.

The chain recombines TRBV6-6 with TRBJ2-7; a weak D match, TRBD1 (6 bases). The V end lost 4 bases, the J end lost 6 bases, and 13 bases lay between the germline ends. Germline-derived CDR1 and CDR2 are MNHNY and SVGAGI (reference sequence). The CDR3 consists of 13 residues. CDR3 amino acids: CASSFNQGSEQYF. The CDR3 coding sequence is TGTGCCAGCAGTTTTAATCAGGGGAGCGAGCAGTACTTC.

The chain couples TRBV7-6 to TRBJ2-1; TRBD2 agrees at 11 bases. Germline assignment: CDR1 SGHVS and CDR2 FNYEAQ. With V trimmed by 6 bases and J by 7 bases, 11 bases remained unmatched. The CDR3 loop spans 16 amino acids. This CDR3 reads CASSWTSGRPINEQFF. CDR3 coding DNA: TGTGCCAGCAGTTGGACTAGCGGGCGTCCGATTAATGAGCAGTTCTTC.

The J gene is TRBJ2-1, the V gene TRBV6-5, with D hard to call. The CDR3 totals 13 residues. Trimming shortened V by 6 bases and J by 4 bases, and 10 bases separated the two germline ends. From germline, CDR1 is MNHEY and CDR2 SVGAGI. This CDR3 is CASRNLRYNEQFF. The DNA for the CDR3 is TGTGCCAGCAGGAATCTGAGATACAATGAGCAGTTCTTC.

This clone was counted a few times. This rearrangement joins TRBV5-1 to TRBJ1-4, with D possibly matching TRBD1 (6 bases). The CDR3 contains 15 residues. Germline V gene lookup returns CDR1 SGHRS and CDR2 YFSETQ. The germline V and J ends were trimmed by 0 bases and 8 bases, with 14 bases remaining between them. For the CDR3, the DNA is TGCGCCAGCAGCTTGGTGGGGGCCCCAGGAGAAAAACTGTTTTTT. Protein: CASSLVGAPGEKLFF. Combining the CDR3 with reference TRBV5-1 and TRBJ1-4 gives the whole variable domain KAGVTQTPRYLIKTRGQQVTLSCSPISGHRSVSWYQQTPGQGLQFLFEYFSETQRNKGNFPGRFSGRQFSNSRSEMNVSTLELGDSALYLCASSLVGAPGEKLFFGSGTQLSVL.

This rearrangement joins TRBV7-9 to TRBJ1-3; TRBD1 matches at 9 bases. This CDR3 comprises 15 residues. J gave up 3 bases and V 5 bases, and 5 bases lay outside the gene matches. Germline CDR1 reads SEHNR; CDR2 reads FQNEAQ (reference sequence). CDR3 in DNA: TGTGCCAGCAGCGATCGACAGGGGGGTGGAAACACCATATATTTT. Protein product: CASSDRQGGGNTIYF.

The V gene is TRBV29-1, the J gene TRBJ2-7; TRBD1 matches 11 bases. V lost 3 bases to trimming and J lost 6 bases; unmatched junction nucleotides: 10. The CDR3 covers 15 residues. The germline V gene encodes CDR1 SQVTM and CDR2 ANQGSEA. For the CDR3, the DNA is TGCAGCGTTGAGAGGGCCGGGACAGGGGGTACCGAGCAGTACTTC. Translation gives CSVERAGTGGTEQYF.

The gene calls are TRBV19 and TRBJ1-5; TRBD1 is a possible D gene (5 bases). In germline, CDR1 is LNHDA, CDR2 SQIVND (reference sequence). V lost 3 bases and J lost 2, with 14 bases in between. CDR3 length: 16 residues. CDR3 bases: TGTGCCAGTAGTATGGAGGGGTGGTCGGGCAATCAGCCCCAGCATTTT. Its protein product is CASSMEGWSGNQPQHF.